The 4 T cell receptor beta chains below come from one sample, sequenced in a study of blood T cell repertoires in COVID-19. Here immunoSEQ multiplex PCR was the method, and the copy in TCRdb shows in-frame clones only, minus some. Of over 250,000 clones listed, 80% to 90% were seen once; the top ten hold 10% to 15%. The sample comprised peripheral blood. These receptors came from a woman between 65 and 79 years old with COVID-19, enrolled during active disease.

A single count supports this clone. The rearrangement uses TRBV10-3 and TRBJ1-2; D is unresolved. The germline V gene has CDR1 ENHRY and CDR2 SYGVKD. Trimming removed 6 bases from V and 0 bases from J, with 11 bases in between. CDR3 length: 14 amino acids. The DNA of the CDR3 is TGTGCCATCAGATCCCGGGAAGCTAACTATGGCTACACCTTC. Its translation: CAIRSREANYGYTF.

The rearrangement joins TRBV19 to TRBJ1-2; D remains ambiguous. The CDR3 runs to 13 residues. V lost 6 bases and J 1 base, leaving 9 bases between the germline ends. Germline V gives CDR1 LNHDA, CDR2 SQIVND (reference sequence). CDR3 nucleotides: TGTGCCAGTAGGGCGGTTGGTAACTATGGCTACACCTTC. Its translation: CASRAVGNYGYTF.

This sequence joins TRBV4-3 and TRBJ1-1; D might be TRBD1 (5 bases). There are 17 residues in the CDR3. Trimming shortened V by 0 bases and J by 4 bases, and 18 bases separated the two germline ends. Germline V lookup: CDR1 LGHNA, CDR2 YSLEER. The CDR3 DNA is TGCGCCAGCAGCCAAGATGGCGTAGGGGTACCGGGCACTGAAGCTTTCTTT. Amino acids: CASSQDGVGVPGTEAFF.

The rearrangement joins TRBV4-1 to TRBJ2-1; D not certain. Germline assignment: CDR1 MGHRA and CDR2 YSYEKL. V shed 8 bases and J shed 4 bases, with 6 bases lying between them. This CDR3 region has 11 residues. DNA for the CDR3: TGCGCCAGCCGGGTATACAATGAGCAGTTCTTC. This encodes CASRVYNEQFF.